This T cell receptor (beta chain) was captured by sequencing in a study of monozygotic twins with inflammatory bowel disease. General study results and limits: There was no way to distinguish the different T cell subtypes. Part of the variability in patient repertoires may have come from differing immunosuppressive treatments.

In the case of this clonotype: Its antigen remains unknown.

Germline V gene lookup returns CDR1 DFQATT and CDR2 SNEGSKA (reference sequence). The CDR3 has 13 amino acids. Reprocessing the 5' RACE reads, TCRdb reports a single entry for every CDR3 protein and omits DNA. The sample yields a few hundred thousand distinct CDR3 sequences, of which the top ten take up 2% to 3%. The sequence was obtained from a human donor with ulcerative colitis or Crohn's disease, or a healthy co-twin of an affected twin (not recorded which). Sequencing input: blood. The rearrangement uses TRBV20-1 and TRBJ2-7; the TRBD1 assignment by TCRdb is unverifiable without DNA. CDR3 sequence reads: CSARHRGLDEQYF.